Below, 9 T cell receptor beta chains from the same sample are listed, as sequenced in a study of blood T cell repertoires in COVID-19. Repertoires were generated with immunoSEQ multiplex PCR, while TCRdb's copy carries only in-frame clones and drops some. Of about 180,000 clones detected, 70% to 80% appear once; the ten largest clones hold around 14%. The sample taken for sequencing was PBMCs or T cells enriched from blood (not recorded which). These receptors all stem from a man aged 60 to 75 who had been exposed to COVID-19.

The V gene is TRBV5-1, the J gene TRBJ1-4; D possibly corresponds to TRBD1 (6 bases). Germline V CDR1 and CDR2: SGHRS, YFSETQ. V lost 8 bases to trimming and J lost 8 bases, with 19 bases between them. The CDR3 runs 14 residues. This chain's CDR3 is CARGDVGQGEKLFF. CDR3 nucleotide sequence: TGCGCCAGAGGGGATGTGGGCCAGGGGGAAAAACTGTTTTTT. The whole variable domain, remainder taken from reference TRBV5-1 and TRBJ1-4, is KAGVTQTPRYLIKTRGQQVTLSCSPISGHRSVSWYQQTPGQGLQFLFEYFSETQRNKGNFPGRFSGRQFSNSRSEMNVSTLELGDSALYLCARGDVGQGEKLFFGSGTQLSVL.

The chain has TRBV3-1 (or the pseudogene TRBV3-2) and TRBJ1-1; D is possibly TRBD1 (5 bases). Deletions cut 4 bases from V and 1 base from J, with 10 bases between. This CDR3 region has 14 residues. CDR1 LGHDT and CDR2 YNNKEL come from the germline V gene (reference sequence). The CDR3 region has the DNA TGTGCCAGCAGCCCCGGGGGTCCGAACACTGAAGCTTTCTTT. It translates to CASSPGGPNTEAFF.

The CDR3 reads CASKEPDRLQETQYF. CDR3 nucleotide sequence: TGTGCCAGCAAAGAGCCTGACAGACTCCAAGAGACCCAGTACTTC. The genes are TRBV6-5 and TRBJ2-5; tentative D call: TRBD1 (5 bases). The CDR3 is 15 residues long. The germline gives CDR1 MNHEY, CDR2 SVGAGI. Trimming removed 7 bases at V and 1 base at J, with 16 bases between.

The CDR3 sequence is CASSGSPGIGGNTIYF. The CDR3 bases are TGCGCCAGCAGTGGATCTCCGGGGATAGGTGGAAACACCATATATTTT. The rearrangement uses TRBV10-1 and TRBJ1-3; no reliable D call. In germline, CDR1 is WNHNN, CDR2 SYGVQD (reference sequence). The CDR3 sequence is 16 residues long. Trimming stripped 4 bases from V and 3 bases from J, with 16 bases between.

CDR3 DNA: TGCGCCAGCAGCCAAGAAGGCCGGGGAAACTACGAGCAGTACTTC. Its translation: CASSQEGRGNYEQYF. The genes are TRBV4-3 and TRBJ2-7; TRBD2 is a possible D gene (5 bases). Trimming left V 0 bases short and J 3 bases short, with 12 bases between. The length of the CDR3 is 15 residues. CDR1 and CDR2 (germline): LGHNA, YSLEER.

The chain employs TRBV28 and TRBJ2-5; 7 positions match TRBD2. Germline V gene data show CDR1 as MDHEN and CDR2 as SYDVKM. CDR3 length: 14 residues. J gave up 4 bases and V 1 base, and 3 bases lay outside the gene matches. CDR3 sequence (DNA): TGTGCCAGCAGTTTATCCGGCGGGAGAGAGACCCAGTACTTC. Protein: CASSLSGGRETQYF. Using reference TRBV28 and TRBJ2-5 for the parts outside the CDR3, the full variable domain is DVKVTQSSRYLVKRTGEKVFLECVQDMDHENMFWYRQDPGLGLRLIYFSYDVKMKEKGDIPEGYSVSREKKERFSLILESASTNQTSMYLCASSLSGGRETQYFGPGTRLLVL.

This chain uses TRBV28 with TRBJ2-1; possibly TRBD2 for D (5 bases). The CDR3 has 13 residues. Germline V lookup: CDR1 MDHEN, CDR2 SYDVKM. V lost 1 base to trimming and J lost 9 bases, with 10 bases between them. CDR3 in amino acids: CASSLLVGSEQFF. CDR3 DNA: TGTGCCAGCAGTTTATTGGTGGGGAGTGAGCAGTTCTTC. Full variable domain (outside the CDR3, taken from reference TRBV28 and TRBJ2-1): DVKVTQSSRYLVKRTGEKVFLECVQDMDHENMFWYRQDPGLGLRLIYFSYDVKMKEKGDIPEGYSVSREKKERFSLILESASTNQTSMYLCASSLLVGSEQFFGPGTRLTVL.

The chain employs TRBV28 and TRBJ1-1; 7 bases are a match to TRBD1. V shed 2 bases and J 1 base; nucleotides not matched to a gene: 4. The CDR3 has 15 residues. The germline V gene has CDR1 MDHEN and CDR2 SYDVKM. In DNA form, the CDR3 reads TGTGCCAGCAGTTTAAAGGGGGCCGGGAACACTGAAGCTTTCTTT. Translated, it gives CASSLKGAGNTEAFF.

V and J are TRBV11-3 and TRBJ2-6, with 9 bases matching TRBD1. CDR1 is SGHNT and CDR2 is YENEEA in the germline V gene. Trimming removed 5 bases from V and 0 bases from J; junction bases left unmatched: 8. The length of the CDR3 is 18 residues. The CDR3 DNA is TGTGCCAGCAGCAGACACAGGGGGCGCCCCTCTGGGGCCAACGTCCTGACTTTC. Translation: CASSRHRGRPSGANVLTF.